The present T cell receptor (beta chain) was sequenced within a study of T cell responses to AZD1222 COVID-19 vaccine. CDR1 and CDR2 from the germline V gene are MNHEY and SMNVEV (reference sequence). Trimming at V came to 5 bases and at J to 3 bases, leaving 4 bases not matched to a gene. The CDR3 has 14 residues. Second-dose timings of about 4 or about 12 weeks were pooled. The protocol was immunoSEQ multiplex PCR, while the TCRdb copy is restricted to in-frame clones and leaves out a portion. This table has 50,000 to 70,000 clones, 89% appearing once. This material consisted of peripheral blood, taken 28 days after the second AZD1222 dose. This receptor was obtained from an adult who received the AZD1222 COVID-19 vaccine. The rearrangement uses TRBV27 and TRBJ2-7, with 10 positions matching TRBD2. CDR3 DNA: TGTGCCAGCAGTCGGGGGACTAGCGTCTACGAGCAGTACTTC. Encoded protein: CASSRGTSVYEQYF.